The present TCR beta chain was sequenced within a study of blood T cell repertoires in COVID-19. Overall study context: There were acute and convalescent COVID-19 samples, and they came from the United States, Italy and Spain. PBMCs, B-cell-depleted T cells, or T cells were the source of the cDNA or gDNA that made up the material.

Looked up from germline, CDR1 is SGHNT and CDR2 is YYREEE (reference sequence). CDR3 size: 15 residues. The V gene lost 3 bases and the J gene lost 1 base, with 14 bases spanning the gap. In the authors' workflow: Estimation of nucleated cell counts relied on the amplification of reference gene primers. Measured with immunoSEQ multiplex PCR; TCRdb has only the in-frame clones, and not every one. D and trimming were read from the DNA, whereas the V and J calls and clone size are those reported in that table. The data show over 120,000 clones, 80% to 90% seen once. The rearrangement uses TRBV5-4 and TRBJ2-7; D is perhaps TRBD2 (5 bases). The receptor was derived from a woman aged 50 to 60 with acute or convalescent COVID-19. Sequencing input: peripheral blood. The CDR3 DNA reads TGTGCCAGCAGCTCCCAAGGGAGTAAGTCCTACGAGCAGTACTTC. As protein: CASSSQGSKSYEQYF.